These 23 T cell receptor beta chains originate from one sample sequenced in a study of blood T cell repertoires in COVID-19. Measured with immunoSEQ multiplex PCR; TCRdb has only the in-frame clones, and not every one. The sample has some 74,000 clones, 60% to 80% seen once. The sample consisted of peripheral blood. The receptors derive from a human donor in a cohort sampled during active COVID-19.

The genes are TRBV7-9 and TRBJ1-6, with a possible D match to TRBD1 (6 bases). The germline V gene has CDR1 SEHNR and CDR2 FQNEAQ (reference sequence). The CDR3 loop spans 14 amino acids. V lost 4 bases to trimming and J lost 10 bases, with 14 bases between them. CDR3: CASSSNREGSPLHF. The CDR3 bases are TGTGCCAGCAGCTCTAACAGGGAAGGGTCACCCCTCCACTTT.

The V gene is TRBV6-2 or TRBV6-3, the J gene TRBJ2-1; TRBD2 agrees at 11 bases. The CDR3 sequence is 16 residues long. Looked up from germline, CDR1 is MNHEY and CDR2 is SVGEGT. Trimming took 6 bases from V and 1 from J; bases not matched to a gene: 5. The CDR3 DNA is TGTGCCAGCAGCCTCCCTAGCGGGGGGTCCTACAATGAGCAGTTCTTC. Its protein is CASSLPSGGSYNEQFF.

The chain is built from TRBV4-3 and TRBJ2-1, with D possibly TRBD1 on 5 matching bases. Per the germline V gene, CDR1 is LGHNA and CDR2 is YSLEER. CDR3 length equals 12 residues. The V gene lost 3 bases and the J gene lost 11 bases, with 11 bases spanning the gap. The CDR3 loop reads CASSQGPQKQFF. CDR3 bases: TGCGCCAGCAGCCAGGGGCCTCAGAAGCAGTTCTTC.

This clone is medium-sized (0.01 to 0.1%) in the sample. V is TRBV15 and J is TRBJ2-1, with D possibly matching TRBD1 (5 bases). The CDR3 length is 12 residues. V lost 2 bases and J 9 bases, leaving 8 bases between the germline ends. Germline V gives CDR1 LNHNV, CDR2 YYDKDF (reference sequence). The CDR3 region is CATSRQGSEQFF. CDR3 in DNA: TGTGCCACCAGCAGACAGGGTAGTGAGCAGTTCTTC.

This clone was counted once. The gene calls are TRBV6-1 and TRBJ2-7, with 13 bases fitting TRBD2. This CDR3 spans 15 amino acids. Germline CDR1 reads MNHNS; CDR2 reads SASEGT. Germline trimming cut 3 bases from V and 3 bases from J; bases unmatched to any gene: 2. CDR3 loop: CASSDGTSGVYEQYF. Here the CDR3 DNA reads TGTGCCAGCAGTGACGGGACTAGCGGGGTCTACGAGCAGTACTTC.

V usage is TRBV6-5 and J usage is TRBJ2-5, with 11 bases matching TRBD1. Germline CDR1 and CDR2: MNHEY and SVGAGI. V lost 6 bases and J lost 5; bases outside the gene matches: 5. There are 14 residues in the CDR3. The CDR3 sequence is CASSRTGGWETQYF. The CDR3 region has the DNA TGTGCCAGCAGCAGGACAGGGGGCTGGGAGACCCAGTACTTC.

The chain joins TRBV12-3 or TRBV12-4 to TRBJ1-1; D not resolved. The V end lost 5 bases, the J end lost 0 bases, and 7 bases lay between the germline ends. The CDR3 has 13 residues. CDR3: CASSKEVNTEAFF. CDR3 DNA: TGTGCCAGCAGTAAGGAGGTGAACACTGAAGCTTTCTTT.

The CDR3 DNA follows: TGTGCCAGCAGCGTAGCGTTGACTAGCGGGGACAATGAGCAGTTCTTC. It specifies CASSVALTSGDNEQFF. The chain couples TRBV9 to TRBJ2-1; 11 bases map to TRBD2. Germline-derived CDR1 and CDR2 are SGDLS and YYNGEE. V shed 0 bases and J 5 bases; nucleotides not matched to a gene: 4. This CDR3 has 16 residues.

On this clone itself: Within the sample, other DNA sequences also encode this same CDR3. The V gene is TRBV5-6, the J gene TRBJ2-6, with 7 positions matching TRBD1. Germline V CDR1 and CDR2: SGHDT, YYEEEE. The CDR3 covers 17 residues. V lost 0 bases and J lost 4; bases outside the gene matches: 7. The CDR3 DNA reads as TGTGCCAGCAGCTTGGAGGCAGGGGGTCTGGGGGCCAACGTCCTGACTTTC. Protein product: CASSLEAGGLGANVLTF.

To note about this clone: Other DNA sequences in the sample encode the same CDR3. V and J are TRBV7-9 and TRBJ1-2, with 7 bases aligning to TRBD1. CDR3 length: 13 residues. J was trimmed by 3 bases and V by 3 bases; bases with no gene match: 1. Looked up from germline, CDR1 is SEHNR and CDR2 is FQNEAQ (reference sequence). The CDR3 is CASSFGTDYGYTF. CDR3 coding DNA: TGTGCCAGCAGCTTCGGGACAGACTATGGCTACACCTTC.

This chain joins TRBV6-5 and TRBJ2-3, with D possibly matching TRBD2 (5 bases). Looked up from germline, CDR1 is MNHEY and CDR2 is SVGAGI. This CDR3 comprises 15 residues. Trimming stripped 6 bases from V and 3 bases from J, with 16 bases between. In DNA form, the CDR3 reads TGTGCCAGCAGACCCTGGGAGACGGAAACAGATACGCAGTATTTT. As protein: CASRPWETETDTQYF.

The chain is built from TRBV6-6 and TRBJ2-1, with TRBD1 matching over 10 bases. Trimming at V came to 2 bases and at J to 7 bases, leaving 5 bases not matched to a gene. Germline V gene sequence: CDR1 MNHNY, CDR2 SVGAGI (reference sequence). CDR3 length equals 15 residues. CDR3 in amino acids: CASSYPGQGSNEQFF. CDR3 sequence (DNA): TGTGCCAGCAGTTACCCGGGACAGGGGTCGAATGAGCAGTTCTTC.

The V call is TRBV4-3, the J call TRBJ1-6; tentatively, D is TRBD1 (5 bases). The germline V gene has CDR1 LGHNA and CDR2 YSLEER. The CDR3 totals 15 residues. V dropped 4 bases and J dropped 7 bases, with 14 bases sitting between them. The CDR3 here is CASSLRVGRNSPLHF. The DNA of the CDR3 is TGCGCCAGCAGCCTCAGGGTGGGAAGGAATTCACCCCTCCACTTT.

CDR3 in amino acids: CASSETGNGYTF. CDR3 sequence (DNA): TGTGCCAGCAGCGAGACAGGGAACGGCTACACCTTC. The rearrangement uses TRBV11-1 and TRBJ1-2, with TRBD1 identical over 7 bases. Per the germline V gene, CDR1 is SGHAT and CDR2 is FQDESV (reference sequence). Trimming cost V 5 bases and J 8 bases; bases outside gene matches: 5. This CDR3 spans 12 amino acids.

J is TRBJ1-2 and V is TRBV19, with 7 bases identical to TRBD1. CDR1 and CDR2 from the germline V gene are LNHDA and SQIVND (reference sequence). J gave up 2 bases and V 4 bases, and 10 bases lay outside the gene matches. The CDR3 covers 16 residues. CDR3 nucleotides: TGTGCCAGTAGTACCCCCGGGACAGAGACAAACTATGGCTACACCTTC. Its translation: CASSTPGTETNYGYTF.

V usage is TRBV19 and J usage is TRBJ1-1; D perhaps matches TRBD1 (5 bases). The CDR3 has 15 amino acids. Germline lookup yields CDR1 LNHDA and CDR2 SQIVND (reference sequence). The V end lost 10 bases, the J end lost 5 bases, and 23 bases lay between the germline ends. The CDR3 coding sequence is TGTGCCACCACGACGGGACGGGGGGTAGGTACTGAAGCTTTCTTT. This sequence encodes CATTTGRGVGTEAFF.

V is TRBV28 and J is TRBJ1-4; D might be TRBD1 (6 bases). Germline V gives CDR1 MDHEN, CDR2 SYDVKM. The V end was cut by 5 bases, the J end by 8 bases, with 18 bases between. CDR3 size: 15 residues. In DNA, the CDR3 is TGTGCCAGCAGTACCGTCCAGGGGTCGAAGGAAAAACTGTTTTTT. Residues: CASSTVQGSKEKLFF.

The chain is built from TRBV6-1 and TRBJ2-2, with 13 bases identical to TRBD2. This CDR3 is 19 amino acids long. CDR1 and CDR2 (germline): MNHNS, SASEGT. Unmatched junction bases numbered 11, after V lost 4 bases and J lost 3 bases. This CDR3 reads CASSVRLLAGGPDTGELFF. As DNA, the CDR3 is TGTGCCAGCAGTGTCCGGCTACTAGCGGGAGGGCCCGACACCGGGGAGCTGTTTTTT.

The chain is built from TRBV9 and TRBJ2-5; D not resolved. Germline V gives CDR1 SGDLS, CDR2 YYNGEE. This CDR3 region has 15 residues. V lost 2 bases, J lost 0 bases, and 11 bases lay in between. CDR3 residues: CASSVAASYQETQYF. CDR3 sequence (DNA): TGTGCCAGCAGCGTGGCCGCCTCCTACCAAGAGACCCAGTACTTC.

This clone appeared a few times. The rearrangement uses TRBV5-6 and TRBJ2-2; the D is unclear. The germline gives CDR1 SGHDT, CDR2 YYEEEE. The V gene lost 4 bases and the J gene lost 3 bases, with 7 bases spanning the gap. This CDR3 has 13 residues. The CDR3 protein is CASSRHYTGELFF. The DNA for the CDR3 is TGTGCCAGCAGCAGACACTACACCGGGGAGCTGTTTTTT.

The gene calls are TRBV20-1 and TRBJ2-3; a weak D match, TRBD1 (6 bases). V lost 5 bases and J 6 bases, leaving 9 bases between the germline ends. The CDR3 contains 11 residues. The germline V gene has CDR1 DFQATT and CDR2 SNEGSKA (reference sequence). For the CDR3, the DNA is TGCAGTGCTCCGAGGGGGGATACGCAGTATTTT. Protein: CSAPRGDTQYF.

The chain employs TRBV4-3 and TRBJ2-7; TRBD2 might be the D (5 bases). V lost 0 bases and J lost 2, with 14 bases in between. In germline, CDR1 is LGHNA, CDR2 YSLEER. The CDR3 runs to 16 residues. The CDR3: CASSQDSDLRAYEQYF. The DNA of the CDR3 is TGCGCCAGCAGCCAAGACTCCGACCTGAGGGCCTACGAGCAGTACTTC.

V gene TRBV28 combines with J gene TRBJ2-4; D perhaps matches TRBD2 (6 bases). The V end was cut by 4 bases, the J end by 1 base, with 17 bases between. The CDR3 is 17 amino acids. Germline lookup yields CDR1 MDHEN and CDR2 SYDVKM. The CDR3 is CASSYHGGSGAKNIQYF. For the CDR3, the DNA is TGTGCCAGCAGTTACCACGGGGGTTCGGGGGCCAAAAACATTCAGTACTTC.